This entry lists 23 T cell receptor beta chains sequenced from one sample in a study of cytomegalovirus exposure and HLA in healthy donors. Use of 60 Vbeta and 13 Jbeta primers characterized the PCR. Only in-frame clones appear in the TCRdb table, and some are missing; sequencing was by immunoSEQ multiplex PCR. This sample has some 180,000 clones, with 77% found just once. What was sequenced was PBMCs. The source of these receptors is a man between 18 and 35 years old in good health and CMV-seronegative.

The chain joins TRBV7-2 to TRBJ1-2; no firm D call. In germline, CDR1 is SGHTA, CDR2 FQGNSA. The germline V and J ends were trimmed by 4 bases and 4 bases, with 7 bases remaining between them. This CDR3 has 12 residues. Here the CDR3 reads CASSSSRYGYTF. The CDR3 region has the DNA TGTGCCAGCAGCTCCAGTCGCTATGGCTACACCTTC.

With respect to this clone: The junction differs from germline at one of its ends, possibly a read error. The chain joins TRBV7-7 to TRBJ2-5; 7 bases line up with TRBD1. Germline assignment: CDR1 SSHAT and CDR2 FNYEAQ (reference sequence). The CDR3 consists of 15 residues. The CDR3, as DNA: TGTGCTAGCAGCCGAACGACAGGGTTGGGGGAGACCCAGTACTTC. It is translated as CASSRTTGLGETQYF.

This chain uses TRBV6-4 with TRBJ2-3; 11 bases are shared with TRBD2. CDR3 size: 15 residues. The trim removed 3 bases at V and 3 bases at J, leaving 2 bases unmatched. CDR1 is MRHNA and CDR2 is SNTAGT in the germline V gene. As DNA, the CDR3 is TGTGCCAGCAGTGAAACTAGCGGGGGAACAGATACGCAGTATTTT. This gives the protein CASSETSGGTDTQYF.

J is TRBJ1-5 and V is TRBV19; possibly TRBD1 for D (6 bases). V was shortened by 6 bases and J by 2 bases, with 20 bases between the two germline ends. The CDR3 consists of 17 residues. Germline V gives CDR1 LNHDA, CDR2 SQIVND (reference sequence). CDR3 region: CASSSYRGGVGNQPQHF. The CDR3 coding sequence is TGTGCCAGTAGCTCATATAGGGGGGGCGTAGGCAATCAGCCCCAGCATTTT.

The rearrangement links TRBV29-1 to TRBJ2-7; possibly TRBD2 for D (5 bases). The length of the CDR3 is 12 residues. CDR1 is SQVTM and CDR2 is ANQGSEA in the germline V gene. CDR3 bases: TGCAGTGCGCATGACGGGGTTCACGAGCAGTACTTC. Its protein product is CSAHDGVHEQYF.

This chain uses TRBV18 with TRBJ2-1, with 11 bases aligning to TRBD1. Germline CDR1 is KGHSH and CDR2 is LQKENI. V was pared by 4 bases and J by 6 bases, with 11 bases of the junction left unmatched. The CDR3 is 17 amino acids. CDR3 residues: CASSRGLGTGGVNEQFF. The CDR3 region has the DNA TGTGCCAGCTCACGAGGCCTTGGGACAGGGGGTGTCAATGAGCAGTTCTTC.

The rearrangement links TRBV10-3 to TRBJ2-5; 15 bases fit TRBD2. The CDR3 has 15 residues. The V segment lost 7 bases and the J segment 4 bases; nucleotides outside the gene matches: 4. CDR1 is ENHRY, CDR2 SYGVKD, per germline. CDR3 sequence reads: CAIKGLAGGRETQYF. In DNA form, the CDR3 reads TGTGCCATCAAAGGACTAGCGGGAGGGAGAGAGACCCAGTACTTC.

The V gene is TRBV19, the J gene TRBJ2-7; D perhaps matches TRBD1 (6 bases). Germline V gives CDR1 LNHDA, CDR2 SQIVND (reference sequence). Trimming pared 9 bases from V and 1 base from J, leaving 13 bases between. This CDR3 is built from 13 residues. This chain's CDR3 is CASSRDISYEQYF. DNA of the CDR3: TGTGCCAGCAGCCGGGACATATCCTACGAGCAGTACTTC.

V is TRBV25-1 and J is TRBJ2-2; 12 bases align to TRBD1. The CDR3 extends over 17 amino acids. V shed 2 bases and J 3 bases; nucleotides not matched to a gene: 4. Germline values: CDR1 MGHDK, CDR2 SYGVNS. CDR3 nucleotides: TGTGCCAGCAGTGAAGCCGGGACAGGGGGCGACACCGGGGAGCTGTTTTTT. Translation gives CASSEAGTGGDTGELFF.

The chain has TRBV6-6 and TRBJ1-5; TRBD1 is a possible D gene (6 bases). CDR1 MNHNY and CDR2 SVGAGI come from the germline V gene (reference sequence). Trimming left V 2 bases short and J 7 bases short, with 15 bases between. This CDR3 region has 15 residues. The CDR3 region has the DNA TGTGCCAGCAGTTACCACGAGGGGGTGGGACAGCCCCAGCATTTT. Amino acids: CASSYHEGVGQPQHF.

This rearrangement joins TRBV6-1 to TRBJ2-2, with 7 positions matching TRBD1. Per the germline V gene, CDR1 is MNHNS and CDR2 is SASEGT. This CDR3 has 14 amino acids. J lost 2 bases, V lost 8 bases, and 5 bases had no gene match. The CDR3 reads CASGGQSNTGELFF. The CDR3 coding sequence is TGTGCCAGCGGGGGACAGAGTAACACCGGGGAGCTGTTTTTT.

V and J are TRBV29-1 and TRBJ1-2; weak D call: TRBD1 (6 bases). CDR1 is SQVTM and CDR2 is ANQGSEA in the germline V gene. The CDR3 contains 13 residues. The V end was cut by 6 bases, the J end by 7 bases, with 18 bases between. In DNA, the CDR3 is TGCAGCGTCGTGGGAGGGGGAGCCCCTGGCTACACCTTC. The encoded protein is CSVVGGGAPGYTF.

V and J are TRBV7-2 and TRBJ2-7; D remains ambiguous. Germline-derived CDR1 and CDR2 are SGHTA and FQGNSA. Trimming removed 3 bases from V and 0 bases from J, with 9 bases in between. The CDR3 loop spans 14 amino acids. The chain's CDR3 is CASSLTHSSYEQYF. Here the CDR3 DNA reads TGTGCCAGCAGCTTGACTCATAGCTCCTACGAGCAGTACTTC.

The chain is built from TRBV4-1 and TRBJ2-2, with 11 bases identical to TRBD2. The V and J ends lost 1 base and 4 bases, in that order; junction bases with no gene match: 5. CDR3 length equals 17 residues. The germline V gene encodes CDR1 MGHRA and CDR2 YSYEKL. The chain's CDR3 is CASSQGLAGISTGELFF. The CDR3 DNA reads as TGCGCCAGCAGCCAAGGACTAGCGGGAATCAGCACCGGGGAGCTGTTTTTT.

On this clone itself: Other DNA sequences in this sample translate to the same CDR3. The chain combines TRBV2 with TRBJ1-1; the D is unclear. V shed 5 bases and J shed 4 bases, with 8 bases lying between them. Germline CDR1 SNHLY, CDR2 FYNNEI. CDR3 length: 12 amino acids. The CDR3 loop reads CASSRGLTEAFF. The CDR3 region has the DNA TGTGCCAGCAGTCGGGGTCTCACTGAAGCTTTCTTT.

Concerning this clone itself: Germline and junction disagree at one end, which may indicate a read error. J is TRBJ2-3 and V is TRBV30; D is possibly TRBD2 (5 bases). The germline CDR1 and CDR2 sequences are GTSNPN and SVGIG (reference sequence). The length of the CDR3 is 14 residues. The CDR3 here is CAWSVGSGTDTQYF. CDR3 in DNA: TGTGCCTGGAGTGTGGGCAGCGGCACAGATACACAGTATTTT. Based on the CDR3 plus reference TRBV30 and TRBJ2-3, the full variable domain is SQTIHQWPATLVQPVGSPLSLECTVEGTSNPNLYWYRQAAGRGLQLLFYSVGIGQISSEVPQNLSASRPQDRQFILSSKKLLLSDSGFYLCAWSVGSGTDTQYFGPGTRLTVL.

The V and J genes are TRBV11-3 and TRBJ2-6; 10 positions match TRBD2. V dropped 3 bases and J dropped 1; count of bases not matched to a gene: 3. The CDR3 length is 17 residues. Germline V CDR1 and CDR2: SGHNT, YENEEA. CDR3 coding DNA: TGTGCCAGCAGCTTCTCTAGCGGGAGTTCTGGGGCCAACGTCCTGACTTTC. Translated, it gives CASSFSSGSSGANVLTF.

This clone has a handful of counts. The chain combines TRBV7-8 with TRBJ1-1, with D tentatively TRBD1 (5 bases). CDR3 length: 12 residues. Trimming pared 1 base from V and 11 bases from J, leaving 11 bases between. Germline CDR1 reads SGHVS; CDR2 reads FQNEAQ. CDR3 sequence (DNA): TGTGCCAGCAGCTTAGAACGGACACGGGCTTTCTTT. Its translation: CASSLERTRAFF.

The V call is TRBV9, the J call TRBJ1-2; the D is unclear. CDR1 SGDLS and CDR2 YYNGEE come from the germline V gene. This CDR3 region has 13 residues. V was pared by 1 base and J by 7 bases, with 11 bases between. In nucleotides, the CDR3 is TGTGCCAGCAGCGTAACCGTAGAGGGTGGCTACACCTTC. Protein product: CASSVTVEGGYTF.

The rearrangement links TRBV6-5 to TRBJ2-1; the D gene is possibly TRBD1 (6 bases). This CDR3 comprises 12 residues. Germline V gene data show CDR1 as MNHEY and CDR2 as SVGAGI. Deletions cut 5 bases from V and 11 bases from J, with 13 bases between. The CDR3 sequence: CASSPQGCQQFF. CDR3 in DNA: TGTGCCAGCAGTCCACAGGGATGTCAGCAGTTCTTC.

This clone was seen just once. The V gene is TRBV30, the J gene TRBJ2-5; 7 bases fit TRBD2. The J call may not be correct, given that the DNA end is closer to TRBJ2-7. Per germline, CDR1 GTSNPN and CDR2 SVGIG (reference sequence). The CDR3 contains 14 residues. The CDR3 DNA reads as TGTGCCTGGAGTCAGGGCGGGAGCTCCTACGAGCAGTACTTC. Translating it yields CAWSQGGSSYEQYF.

This clone has only a few counts. This chain connects TRBV7-2 to TRBJ1-5; D is unclear. Trimming took 1 base from V and 2 from J, leaving 6 bases between them. CDR1 is SGHTA, CDR2 FQGNSA, per germline. The CDR3 contains 14 residues. CDR3 coding DNA: TGTGCCAGCAGCTTAGAGCCGGGCAATCAGCCCCAGCATTTT. Encoded protein: CASSLEPGNQPQHF.

The V and J genes are TRBV15 and TRBJ1-2, with 7 bases fitting TRBD1. There are 15 residues in the CDR3. With V trimmed by 3 bases and J by 0 bases, 4 bases remained unmatched. From germline, CDR1 is LNHNV and CDR2 YYDKDF (reference sequence). The CDR3 protein is CATSREDRSNYGYTF. DNA of the CDR3: TGTGCCACCAGCAGGGAGGACAGGTCTAACTATGGCTACACCTTC.